This T cell receptor beta chain emerged from a study of T cells in Graves' hyperthyroidism and ophthalmopathy. Overall study context: Pretreatment peripheral blood was obtained at initial diagnosis.

The sample holds many counts of this clonotype. CDR3 length: 14 amino acids. The V and J ends lost 2 bases and 4 bases, in that order; junction bases with no gene match: 4. Per the germline V gene, CDR1 is GTSNPN and CDR2 is SVGIG (reference sequence). For Graves' hyperthyroidism to be stable, ophthalmopathy could not progress within 18 months. Not enrolled were patients with uncontrolled infection, other autoimmune disease, pregnancy or lactation. Diagnostic assessment was based on clinical symptoms, serum thyroxine and TRAb, thyroid ultrasound and orbital computed tomography. TCR beta CDR3 regions were amplified from RNA. HTBI primers were the set used in a first-round RT-PCR of the TCR CDR3. Via MiXCR, TCRdb re-called the multiplex PCR reads, giving one row per CDR3 protein. The table has hundreds of thousands of distinct CDR3 sequences, about 15% seen once.

The source is a woman younger than 30 with Graves' hyperthyroidism. The rearrangement joins TRBV30 to TRBJ2-3; 9 bases fit TRBD2. Input material: blood. DNA for the CDR3: TGTGCCTGGAGTTCCGCGGGAGGGTCAGATACGCAGTATTTT. It is translated as CAWSSAGGSDTQYF.